The 22 T cell receptor beta chains below all came from one sample that was sequenced in a study of T cells in narcolepsy. Sequencing used immunoSEQ multiplex PCR; TCRdb keeps in-frame clones, though not all of them. The sample holds over 25,000 clones, 79% seen once. The sample was memory (CD45RA-) CD4+ T cells from blood. These receptors were collected from a human donor in good health.

This chain uses TRBV5-4 with TRBJ2-3; D is ambiguous. Germline CDR1 SGHNT, CDR2 YYREEE (reference sequence). Between the trimmed V and J ends, which lost 4 bases and 11 bases, there was a span of 14 bases. The CDR3 runs to 12 residues. CDR3 DNA: TGTGCCAGCAGCCGCACAAACCGTAGGCAGTATTTT. It specifies CASSRTNRRQYF.

This clone was counted a single time. The chain links TRBV6-1 to TRBJ2-7, with 12 bases that match TRBD1. The trim removed 4 bases at V and 7 bases at J, leaving 8 bases unmatched. Germline CDR1 is MNHNS and CDR2 is SASEGT. The CDR3 is 15 amino acids. In DNA, the CDR3 is TGTGCCAGCAGTGCAGCCGGGACAGGGGGCGAAGAGCAGTACTTC. Protein product: CASSAAGTGGEEQYF.

V and J are TRBV10-1 and TRBJ1-2; TRBD1 matches at 8 bases. V trimming: 5 bases; J trimming: 8 bases; junction bases outside the gene matches: 4. The germline CDR1 and CDR2 sequences are WNHNN and SYGVQD (reference sequence). The CDR3 loop spans 12 amino acids. The CDR3 loop reads CASSPGGGGYTF. CDR3 bases: TGCGCCAGCAGTCCAGGGGGCGGCGGCTACACCTTC.

The genes are TRBV30 and TRBJ2-3; D call uncertain. The V and J ends lost 0 bases and 0 bases respectively, with 10 bases between them. Germline-derived CDR1 and CDR2 are GTSNPN and SVGIG (reference sequence). This CDR3 comprises 15 residues. Written as DNA, the CDR3 is TGTGCCTGGAGTGTATTGGGTGTTAGCACAGATACGCAGTATTTT. It yields the protein CAWSVLGVSTDTQYF.

This chain connects TRBV5-4 to TRBJ1-1; D is undetermined. Germline CDR1 reads SGHNT; CDR2 reads YYREEE (reference sequence). V was cut by 6 bases and J by 4 bases, with 13 bases left in between. This CDR3 is 13 amino acids long. The CDR3 is CASIDPRGTEAFF. In DNA, the CDR3 is TGTGCCAGCATCGACCCACGGGGCACTGAAGCTTTCTTT.

The rearrangement links TRBV2 to TRBJ1-4; D unresolved. CDR3 length: 14 residues. Trimming left V 8 bases short and J 0 bases short, with 10 bases between. Per the germline V gene, CDR1 is SNHLY and CDR2 is FYNNEI. The CDR3 bases are TGTGCCAGCTCCTTAGAGACAACTAATGAAAAACTGTTTTTT. Translated, it gives CASSLETTNEKLFF.

The gene calls are TRBV7-7 and TRBJ2-7, with unresolved D. V was cut by 5 bases and J by 0 bases, with 11 bases left in between. Germline lookup yields CDR1 SSHAT and CDR2 FNYEAQ (reference sequence). This CDR3 spans 14 amino acids. CDR3: CASSPDTSSYEQYF. CDR3 in DNA: TGTGCCAGCAGCCCCGACACCAGCTCCTACGAGCAGTACTTC.

The CDR3 DNA is TGTGCCACCAGCAGAGCACGGGGGTGGAACACTGAAGCTTTCTTT. Protein sequence: CATSRARGWNTEAFF. The chain uses TRBV15 and TRBJ1-1; D might be TRBD1 (5 bases). Trimming left V 1 base short and J 1 base short, with 10 bases between. There are 15 residues in the CDR3. Germline-derived CDR1 and CDR2 are LNHNV and YYDKDF (reference sequence). Using reference TRBV15 and TRBJ1-1 for the parts outside the CDR3, the full variable domain is DAMVIQNPRYQVTQFGKPVTLSCSQTLNHNVMYWYQQKSSQAPKLLFHYYDKDFNNEADTPDNFQSRRPNTSFCFLDIRSPGLGDTAMYLCATSRARGWNTEAFFGQGTRLTVV.

This chain uses TRBV7-9 with TRBJ2-2, with D perhaps assigned TRBD1 or TRBD2 (5 bases each). Trimming pared 3 bases from V and 6 bases from J, leaving 8 bases between. Looked up from germline, CDR1 is SEHNR and CDR2 is FQNEAQ (reference sequence). CDR3 length equals 13 residues. CDR3 in amino acids: CASSFEGPGELFF. CDR3 coding DNA: TGTGCCAGCAGCTTCGAGGGACCCGGGGAGCTGTTTTTT.

The genes are TRBV5-1 and TRBJ2-5, with D perhaps matching TRBD1 (6 bases). There are 14 residues in the CDR3. From germline, CDR1 is SGHRS and CDR2 YFSETQ. V lost 4 bases, J lost 2 bases, and 12 bases lay in between. The CDR3 DNA reads as TGCGCCAGCAGCCATCGCGGACAGCAAGAGACCCAGTACTTC. This gives the protein CASSHRGQQETQYF.

This clone was observed a few times. The V gene is TRBV30, the J gene TRBJ2-5; no firm D call. Per the germline V gene, CDR1 is GTSNPN and CDR2 is SVGIG (reference sequence). The CDR3 length is 14 residues. The V gene lost 3 bases and the J gene lost 4 bases, with 15 bases spanning the gap. The CDR3 region has the DNA TGTGCCTGGAGCGACGATTCGCGTGGAGAGACCCAGTACTTC. Translated, it gives CAWSDDSRGETQYF.

Details on this clone: The same CDR3 can be traced to other DNA sequences in this sample. The chain combines TRBV29-1 with TRBJ1-1; perhaps TRBD1 as D (5 bases). The V end was cut by 6 bases, the J end by 5 bases, with 25 bases between. CDR1 SQVTM and CDR2 ANQGSEA come from the germline V gene. CDR3 size: 16 residues. The CDR3 DNA reads as TGCAGCGTCGGGAGTGGGGCTAAGCGTGGGGGGACTGAAGCTTTCTTT. Amino acid sequence: CSVGSGAKRGGTEAFF. The complete variable domain, with remaining parts taken from reference TRBV29-1 and TRBJ1-1, reads SAVISQKPSRDICQRGTSLTIQCQVDSQVTMMFWYRQQPGQSLTLIATANQGSEATYESGFVIDKFPISRPNLTFSTLTVSNMSPEDSSIYLCSVGSGAKRGGTEAFFGQGTRLTVV.

This clone was observed a handful of times. The CDR3 reads CASSVNSNQPQHF. The DNA of the CDR3 is TGTGCCAGCAGTGTAAATAGCAATCAGCCCCAGCATTTT. The chain uses TRBV6-5 and TRBJ1-5; D remains ambiguous. Germline assignment: CDR1 MNHEY and CDR2 SVGAGI. V lost 5 bases, J lost 0 bases, and 5 bases lay in between. This CDR3 spans 13 amino acids.

This chain connects TRBV15 to TRBJ1-2, with D unclear. V was pared by 5 bases and J by 8 bases, with 15 bases between. This CDR3 has 13 residues. Germline CDR1 LNHNV, CDR2 YYDKDF (reference sequence). CDR3 in amino acids: CATSPSKFQGYTF. In nucleotides, the CDR3 is TGTGCCACCAGCCCGAGTAAGTTTCAAGGCTACACCTTC. The variable domain in full, completed from reference TRBV15 and TRBJ1-2, reads DAMVIQNPRYQVTQFGKPVTLSCSQTLNHNVMYWYQQKSSQAPKLLFHYYDKDFNNEADTPDNFQSRRPNTSFCFLDIRSPGLGDTAMYLCATSPSKFQGYTFGSGTRLTVV.

The rearrangement uses TRBV2 and TRBJ2-2; possibly TRBD2 for D (6 bases). Trimming took off 1 base at V and 6 bases at J, with 18 bases between the two ends. CDR3 length: 17 amino acids. CDR1 and CDR2 (germline): SNHLY, FYNNEI. CDR3 coding DNA: TGTGCCAGCAGTGAAGGGCTAGCGAGTATTTGGGCCGGGGAGCTGTTTTTT. It codes for CASSEGLASIWAGELFF.

The chain recombines TRBV11-1 with TRBJ2-7; D possibly corresponds to TRBD2 (6 bases). This CDR3 spans 15 amino acids. In germline, CDR1 is SGHAT, CDR2 FQDESV (reference sequence). V was trimmed by 3 bases and J by 3 bases, leaving 15 bases between them. In DNA, the CDR3 is TGTGCCAGCAGCTTGAGTGACGGGACTCGCTACGAGCAGTACTTC. This gives the protein CASSLSDGTRYEQYF.

The J gene is TRBJ2-5, the V gene TRBV7-9, with TRBD2 as a possible D gene (5 bases). The end of the DNA is better explained by TRBJ2-7, so the J call may be wrong. Germline lookup yields CDR1 SEHNR and CDR2 FQNEAQ (reference sequence). The CDR3 totals 11 residues. In DNA, the CDR3 is TGTGCCAGCAGCCGGGACTACGAGCAGTACTTC. This gives the protein CASSRDYEQYF.

The chain has TRBV29-1 and TRBJ2-1; D may be TRBD2 (7 bases). The CDR3 totals 18 residues. V shed 8 bases and J shed 5 bases, with 31 bases lying between them. CDR1 is SQVTM and CDR2 is ANQGSEA in the germline V gene. In nucleotides, the CDR3 is TGCAGCTCAAAGGGGGGGCTCCTTCGGACTAGAGAAAACAATGAGCAGTTCTTC. This translates into CSSKGGLLRTRENNEQFF.

The V call is TRBV5-8, the J call TRBJ1-2, with TRBD1 identical over 7 bases. CDR1 and CDR2 from the germline V gene are SGHTS and YDEGEE. The ends lost 1 base at V and 6 bases at J; junction bases unmatched: 6. The CDR3 sequence is 14 residues long. CDR3 in amino acids: CASSLKDRVHGYTF. CDR3 in DNA: TGTGCCAGCAGCTTGAAAGACAGGGTGCATGGCTACACCTTC.

The chain links TRBV14 to TRBJ2-3; D is ambiguous. The CDR3 contains 11 residues. Germline CDR1 is SGHDN and CDR2 is FVKESK. Trimming removed 1 base at V and 5 bases at J, with 1 base between. The CDR3 DNA reads as TGTGCCAGCAGCCAAGGAGATACGCAGTATTTT. This gives the protein CASSQGDTQYF.

J is TRBJ1-3 and V is TRBV10-1; D not certain. Germline V gene lookup returns CDR1 WNHNN and CDR2 SYGVQD (reference sequence). The germline V and J ends were trimmed by 0 bases and 2 bases, with 11 bases remaining between them. This CDR3 comprises 16 residues. Written as DNA, the CDR3 is TGCGCCAGCAGTGAGTCGTTCCCGGGGACTGGAAACACCATATATTTT. It yields the protein CASSESFPGTGNTIYF.

For the CDR3, the DNA is TGTGCCAGCAGCTTATGGCCCGGGGAGCTGTTTTTT. It translates to CASSLWPGELFF. The V gene is TRBV7-2, the J gene TRBJ2-2; no clear D. The V gene's germline CDR1 is SGHTA and CDR2 FQGNSA. CDR3 length: 12 amino acids. Trimming stripped 2 bases from V and 6 bases from J, with 4 bases between.